This TCR beta chain emerged from a study of blood T cell repertoires in COVID-19 (dated by TCRdb to the early 2020s). Context from the whole study: The collaborator samples originated in the United States, Italy and Spain and spanned the acute and convalescent phases of COVID-19. The material from the prospective study consisted of cDNA or gDNA derived from T cells, B-cell-depleted T cells, or PBMCs. Deeply sampled blood TCRbeta repertoires from subjects exposed to, actively infected with, or recovered from COVID-19 were included in the dataset. The repertoires were released in a freely available public database intended as a resource for research on the immune response to SARS-CoV-2. Samples were obtained from the ongoing ImmuneRACE study (first 160 participants) and from about 1,300 subjects provided by 6 global collaborators. Sample metadata almost always included a de-identified subject ID, COVID-19 status, age in years and sex. HLA class I and class II types, where available, came from metadata supplied by the sample provider rather than from assay-based typing. Summary of the overall study and its limitations: The amount of clinical and demographic metadata varied by source and participant and was provided uncurated.

Each collaborating institution followed its own protocols to collect whole blood in K2EDTA tubes. For TCRbeta analysis, collaborators shipped samples as frozen whole blood, isolated PBMCs, or DNA extracted from either of those sample types. As for this clone: This clone's antigen is unknown. The record has no base qualities; no much larger clone is one base away.

Trimmed from V: 6 bases; trimmed from J: 10 bases; junction bases lacking a gene match: 10. Spanning cysteine to phenylalanine, the CDR3 consists of 15 amino acids. CDR3 DNA only is kept here, 45 bases in frame from base 1. Taken from the germline V gene, the CDR1 and CDR2 loops are KGHDR and SFDVKD. TCRbeta CDR3 regions were amplified from genomic DNA using the immunoSEQ Assay, a bias-controlled multiplex PCR. The authors' pipeline ran thus. The number of nucleated cells in each sample was estimated by amplification of reference gene primers within the assay. Sequence reads were collapsed and filtered to measure the absolute abundance of every unique TCRbeta CDR3 rearrangement. For each sample, productive Simpson clonality was calculated by taking the square root of Simpson's diversity index across productive rearrangements. TCRdb obtained this table from immuneACCESS and retained in-frame rearrangements with V and J assigned. These tables miss some clones; where compared with another copy, unresolved V genes account for less than half of the shortfall, and the remainder is unexplained. For V, J and clone size, that table is used; D and trimming come from the DNA. For this sample the table gives fewer than 100,000 clones, of which approximately 87% were detected only once. The ten most abundant clones make up under 8% of the sample.

The chain is made from TRBV24-1 and TRBJ2-1; the junction holds 11 bases that match TRBD1. The sample consisted of peripheral blood. This receptor was taken from a human donor with acute or convalescent COVID-19. The donor label of this sample is uncertain. The CDR3: CATSNTGTGGWEQFF. The sequenced DNA is TGTGCCACCAGTAATACCGGGACAGGGGGATGGGAGCAGTTCTTC.